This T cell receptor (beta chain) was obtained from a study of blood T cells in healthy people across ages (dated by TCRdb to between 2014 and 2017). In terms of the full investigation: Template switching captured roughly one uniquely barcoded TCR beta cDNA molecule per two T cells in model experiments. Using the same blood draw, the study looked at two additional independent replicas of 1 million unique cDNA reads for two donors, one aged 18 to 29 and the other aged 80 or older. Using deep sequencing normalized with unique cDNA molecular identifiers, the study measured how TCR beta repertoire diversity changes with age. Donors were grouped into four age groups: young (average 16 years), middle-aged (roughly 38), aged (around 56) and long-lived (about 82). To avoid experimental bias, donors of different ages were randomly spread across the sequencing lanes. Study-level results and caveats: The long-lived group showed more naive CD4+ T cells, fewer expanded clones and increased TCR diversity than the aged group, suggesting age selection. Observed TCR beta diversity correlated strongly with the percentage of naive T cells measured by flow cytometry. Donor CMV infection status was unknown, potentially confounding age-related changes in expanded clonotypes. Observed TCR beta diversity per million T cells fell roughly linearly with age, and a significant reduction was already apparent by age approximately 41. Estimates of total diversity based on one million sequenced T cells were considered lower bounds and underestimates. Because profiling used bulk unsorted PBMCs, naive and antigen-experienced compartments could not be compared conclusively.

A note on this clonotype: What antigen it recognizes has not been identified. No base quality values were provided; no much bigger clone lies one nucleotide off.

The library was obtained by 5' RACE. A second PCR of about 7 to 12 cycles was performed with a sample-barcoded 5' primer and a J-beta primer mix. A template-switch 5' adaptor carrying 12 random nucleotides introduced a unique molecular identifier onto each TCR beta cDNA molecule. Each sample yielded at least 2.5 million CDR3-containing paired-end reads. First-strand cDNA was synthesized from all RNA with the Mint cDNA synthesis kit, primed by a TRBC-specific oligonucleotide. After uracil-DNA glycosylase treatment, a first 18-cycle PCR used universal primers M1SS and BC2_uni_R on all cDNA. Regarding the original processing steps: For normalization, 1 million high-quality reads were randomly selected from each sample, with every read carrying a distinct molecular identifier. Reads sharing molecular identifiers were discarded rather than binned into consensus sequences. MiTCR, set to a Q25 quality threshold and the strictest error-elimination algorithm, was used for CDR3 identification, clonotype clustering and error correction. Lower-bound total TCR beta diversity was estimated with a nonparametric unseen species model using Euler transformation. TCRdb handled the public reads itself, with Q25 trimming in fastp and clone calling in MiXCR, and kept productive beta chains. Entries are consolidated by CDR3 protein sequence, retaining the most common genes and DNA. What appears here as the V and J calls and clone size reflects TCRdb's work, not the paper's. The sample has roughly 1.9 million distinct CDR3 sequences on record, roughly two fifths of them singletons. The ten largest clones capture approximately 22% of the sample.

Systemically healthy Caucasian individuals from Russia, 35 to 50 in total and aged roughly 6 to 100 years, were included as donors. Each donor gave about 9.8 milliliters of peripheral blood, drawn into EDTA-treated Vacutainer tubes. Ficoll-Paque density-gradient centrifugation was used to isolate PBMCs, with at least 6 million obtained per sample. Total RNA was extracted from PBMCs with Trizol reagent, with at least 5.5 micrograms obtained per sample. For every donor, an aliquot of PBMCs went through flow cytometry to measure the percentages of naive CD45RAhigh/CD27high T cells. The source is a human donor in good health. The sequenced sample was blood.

The sequenced DNA is TGTGCCAGCAGGCTAGCGGCCTACAATGAGCAGTTCTTC. This sequence encodes CASRLAAYNEQFF. This sequence uses TRBV12-3 or TRBV12-4 and TRBJ2-1, with 7 bases aligning to TRBD2. The germline V and J ends show losses of 6 bases and 2 bases respectively, and no gene match explains 1 base of the junction. The CDR3 has 13 amino acids, counting the end cysteine and phenylalanine. The kept DNA is CDR3 alone, 39 bases in frame from the first base.